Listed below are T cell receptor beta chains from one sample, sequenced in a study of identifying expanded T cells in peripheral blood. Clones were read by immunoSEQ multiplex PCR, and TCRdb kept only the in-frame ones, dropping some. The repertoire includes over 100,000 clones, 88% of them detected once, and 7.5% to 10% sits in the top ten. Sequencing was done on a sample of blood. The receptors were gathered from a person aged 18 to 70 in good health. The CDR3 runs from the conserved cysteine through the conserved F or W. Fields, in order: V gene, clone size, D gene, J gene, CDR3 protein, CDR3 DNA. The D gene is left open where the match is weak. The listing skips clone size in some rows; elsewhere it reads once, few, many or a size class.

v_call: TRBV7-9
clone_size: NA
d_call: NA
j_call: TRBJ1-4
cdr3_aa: CASSLKGTYEKLFF
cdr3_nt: TGTGCCAGCAGCTTAAAGGGAACTTATGAAAAACTGTTTTTT

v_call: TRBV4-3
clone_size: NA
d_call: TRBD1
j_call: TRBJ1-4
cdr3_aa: CASSQGDRDFEKLFF
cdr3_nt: TGCGCCAGCAGCCAGGGGGACAGGGACTTTGAAAAACTGTTTTTT

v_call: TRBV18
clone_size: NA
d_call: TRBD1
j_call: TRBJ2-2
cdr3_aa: CASSQQGATNTGELFF
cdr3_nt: TGTGCCAGCTCGCAACAGGGGGCCACGAACACCGGGGAGCTGTTTTTT

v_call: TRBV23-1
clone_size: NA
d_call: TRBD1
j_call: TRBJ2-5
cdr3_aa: CASWTGGQTQYF
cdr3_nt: TGCGCCAGCTGGACAGGGGGGCAGACCCAGTACTTC

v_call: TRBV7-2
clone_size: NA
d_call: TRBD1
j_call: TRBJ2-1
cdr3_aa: CASSSPGGAYNEQFF
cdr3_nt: TGTGCCAGCAGCTCTCCAGGGGGCGCCTACAATGAGCAGTTCTTC

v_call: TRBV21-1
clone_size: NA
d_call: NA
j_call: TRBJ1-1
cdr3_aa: CASSKDGGAPTEAFF
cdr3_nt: TGTGCCAGCAGCAAAGACGGGGGCGCACCCACTGAAGCTTTCTTT

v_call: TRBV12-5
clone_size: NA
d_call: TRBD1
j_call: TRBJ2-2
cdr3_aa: CASGFRGGRVTGELFF
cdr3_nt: TGTGCTAGTGGTTTCAGAGGGGGCAGGGTCACCGGGGAGCTGTTTTTT

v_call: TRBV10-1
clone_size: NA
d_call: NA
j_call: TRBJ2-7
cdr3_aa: CASSDGVPYEQYF
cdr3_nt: TGCGCCAGCAGTGATGGGGTTCCATACGAGCAGTACTTC

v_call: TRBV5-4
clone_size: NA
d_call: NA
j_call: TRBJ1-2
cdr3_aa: CASSLNIAGGYTF
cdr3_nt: TGTGCCAGCAGCCTAAACATAGCGGGTGGCTACACCTTC

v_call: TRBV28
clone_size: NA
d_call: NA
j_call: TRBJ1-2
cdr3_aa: CASSLHSGNYGYTF
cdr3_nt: TGTGCCAGCAGTTTACATTCAGGGAACTATGGCTACACCTTC

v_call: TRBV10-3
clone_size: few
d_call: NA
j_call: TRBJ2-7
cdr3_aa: CAIKAGQNYEQYF
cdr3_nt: TGTGCCATCAAAGCAGGACAGAACTACGAGCAGTACTTC

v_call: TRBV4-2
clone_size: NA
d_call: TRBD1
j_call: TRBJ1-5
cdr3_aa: CASSQDGTEDQPQHF
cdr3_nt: TGTGCCAGCAGCCAAGATGGGACAGAAGACCAGCCCCAGCATTTT

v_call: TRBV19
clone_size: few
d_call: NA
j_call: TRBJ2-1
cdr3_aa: CASRGRGNEQFF
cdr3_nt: TGTGCCAGTAGAGGACGGGGCAATGAGCAGTTCTTC

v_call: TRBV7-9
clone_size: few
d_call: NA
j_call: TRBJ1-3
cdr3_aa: CASRGDTSGNTIYF
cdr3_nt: TGTGCCAGCAGGGGGGACACCTCTGGAAACACCATATATTTT

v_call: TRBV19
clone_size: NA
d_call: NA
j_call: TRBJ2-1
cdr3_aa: CASSTRHTYNEQFF
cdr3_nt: TGTGCCAGTAGTACCCGGCACACGTACAATGAGCAGTTCTTC

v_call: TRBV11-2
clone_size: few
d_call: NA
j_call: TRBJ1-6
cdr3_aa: CASSSNGPQGWGSPLHF
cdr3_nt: TGTGCCAGCAGCTCCAATGGGCCACAGGGATGGGGTTCACCCCTCCACTTT

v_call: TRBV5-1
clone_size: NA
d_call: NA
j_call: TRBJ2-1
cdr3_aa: CASSLAVGRGLYNEQFF
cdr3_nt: TGCGCCAGCAGCTTGGCGGTGGGCAGGGGCTTGTACAATGAGCAGTTCTTC

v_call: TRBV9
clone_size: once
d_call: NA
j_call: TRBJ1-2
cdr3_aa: CASSARHGGGYGYTF
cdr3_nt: TGTGCCAGCAGCGCACGCCACGGGGGAGGCTATGGCTACACCTTC

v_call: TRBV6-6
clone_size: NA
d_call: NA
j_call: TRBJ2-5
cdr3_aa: CASRTGPPQETQYF
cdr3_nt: TGTGCCAGCAGAACGGGGCCGCCCCAAGAGACCCAGTACTTC

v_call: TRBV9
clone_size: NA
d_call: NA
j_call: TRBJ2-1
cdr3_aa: CASSGDRATNEQFF
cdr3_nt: TGTGCCAGTAGCGGGGACAGGGCCACAAATGAGCAGTTCTTC

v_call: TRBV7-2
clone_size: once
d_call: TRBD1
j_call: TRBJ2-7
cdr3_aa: CASSPRRPGQGSSYEQYF
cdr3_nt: TGTGCCAGCAGCCCCCGACGACCGGGACAGGGGAGCTCCTACGAGCAGTACTTC

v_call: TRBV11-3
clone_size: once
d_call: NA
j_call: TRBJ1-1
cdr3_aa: CASSQDWNTEAFF
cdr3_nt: TGTGCCAGCAGTCAAGACTGGAACACTGAAGCTTTCTTT

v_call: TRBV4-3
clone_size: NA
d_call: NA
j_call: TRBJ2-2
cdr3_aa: CASSQEPPGTGELFF
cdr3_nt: TGCGCCAGCAGCCAAGAACCGCCAGGCACCGGGGAGCTGTTTTTT

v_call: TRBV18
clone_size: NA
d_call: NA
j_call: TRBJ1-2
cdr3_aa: CASSPLASLDYGYTF
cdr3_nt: TGTGCCAGCTCACCACTTGCCAGTTTAGACTATGGCTACACCTTC

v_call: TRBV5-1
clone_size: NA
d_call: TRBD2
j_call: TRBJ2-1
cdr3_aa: CASSLVDGGEQFF
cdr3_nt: TGCGCCAGCAGCTTGGTAGACGGGGGGGAGCAGTTCTTC

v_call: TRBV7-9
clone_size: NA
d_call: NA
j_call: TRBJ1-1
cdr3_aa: CASSPRDGNTEAFF
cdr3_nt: TGTGCCAGCAGCCCCCGGGACGGGAACACTGAAGCTTTCTTT

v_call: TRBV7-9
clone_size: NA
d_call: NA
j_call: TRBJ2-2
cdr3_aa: CASSLDASTGELFF
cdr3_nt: TGTGCCAGCAGCTTAGATGCGAGCACCGGGGAGCTGTTTTTT

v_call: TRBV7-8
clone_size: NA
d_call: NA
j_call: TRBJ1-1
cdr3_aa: CASSLALGLTTEAFF
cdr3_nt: TGTGCCAGCAGCTTAGCGCTGGGGTTAACGACTGAAGCTTTCTTT

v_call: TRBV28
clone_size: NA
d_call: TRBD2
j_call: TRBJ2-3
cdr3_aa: CASSLWKAGRDTQYF
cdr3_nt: TGTGCCAGCAGTTTATGGAAAGCGGGAAGAGATACGCAGTATTTT